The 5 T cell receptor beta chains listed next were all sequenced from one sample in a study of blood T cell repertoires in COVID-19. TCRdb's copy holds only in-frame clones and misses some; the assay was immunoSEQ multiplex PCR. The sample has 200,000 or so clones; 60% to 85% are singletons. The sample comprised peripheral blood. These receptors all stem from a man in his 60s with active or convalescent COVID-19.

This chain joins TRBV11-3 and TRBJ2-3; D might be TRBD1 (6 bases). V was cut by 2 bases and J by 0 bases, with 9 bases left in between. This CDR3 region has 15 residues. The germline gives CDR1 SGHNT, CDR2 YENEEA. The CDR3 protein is CASSLRQGSTDTQYF. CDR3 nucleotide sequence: TGTGCCAGCAGCTTAAGGCAGGGGAGCACAGATACGCAGTATTTT.

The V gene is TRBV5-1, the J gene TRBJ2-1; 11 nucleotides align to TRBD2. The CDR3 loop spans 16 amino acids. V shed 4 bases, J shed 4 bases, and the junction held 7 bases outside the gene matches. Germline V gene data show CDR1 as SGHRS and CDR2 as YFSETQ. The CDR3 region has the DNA TGCGCCAGCAGCCTTAGCGGGAGGGCCAGGTACAATGAGCAGTTCTTC. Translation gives CASSLSGRARYNEQFF. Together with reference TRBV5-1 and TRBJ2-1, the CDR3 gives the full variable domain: KAGVTQTPRYLIKTRGQQVTLSCSPISGHRSVSWYQQTPGQGLQFLFEYFSETQRNKGNFPGRFSGRQFSNSRSEMNVSTLELGDSALYLCASSLSGRARYNEQFFGPGTRLTVL.

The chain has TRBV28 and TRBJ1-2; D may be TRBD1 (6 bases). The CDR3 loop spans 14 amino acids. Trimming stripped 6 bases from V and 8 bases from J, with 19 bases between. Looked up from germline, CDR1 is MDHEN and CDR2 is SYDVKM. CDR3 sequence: CASSPGHLPRGYTF. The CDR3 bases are TGTGCCAGCAGCCCGGGACACCTCCCCAGGGGCTACACCTTC.

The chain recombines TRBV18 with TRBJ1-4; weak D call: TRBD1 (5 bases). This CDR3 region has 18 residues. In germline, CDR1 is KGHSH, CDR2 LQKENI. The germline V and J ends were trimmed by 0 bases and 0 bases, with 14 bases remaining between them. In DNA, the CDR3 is TGTGCCAGCTCACCACCTCCTCAGGGAGGAGCAACTAATGAAAAACTGTTTTTT. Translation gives CASSPPPQGGATNEKLFF. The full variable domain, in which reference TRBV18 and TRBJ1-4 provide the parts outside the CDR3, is NAGVMQNPRHLVRRRGQEARLRCSPMKGHSHVYWYRQLPEEGLKFMVYLQKENIIDESGMPKERFSAEFPKEGPSILRIQQVVRGDSAAYFCASSPPPQGGATNEKLFFGSGTQLSVL.

The CDR3 sequence: CASSPVAGEGHEQYF. The CDR3 coding sequence is TGTGCCAGCAGCCCGGTAGCGGGAGAGGGCCACGAGCAGTACTTC. This chain joins TRBV3-1 (or the pseudogene TRBV3-2) and TRBJ2-7, with TRBD2 matching over 9 bases. CDR3 length equals 15 residues. The junction had 9 bases not matched to a gene; V was cut back by 4 bases and J by 5 bases. Germline CDR1 LGHDT, CDR2 YNNKEL (reference sequence).